The clone carrying this T cell receptor beta chain has more than one count but fewer than ten. This sample was taken from a study of blood T cell repertoires in COVID-19. About the research overall: The origin of the acute and convalescent COVID-19 samples was the United States, Italy and Spain.

This CDR3 comprises 14 residues. Trimming at V came to 5 bases and at J to 8 bases, leaving 5 bases not matched to a gene. Germline V gene sequence: CDR1 MNHEY, CDR2 SVGAGI. Libraries were prepared by immunoSEQ multiplex PCR; TCRdb keeps only in-frame clonotypes and omits some of them. This repertoire shows approximately 110,000 clones, approximately 70% found once; its top ten account for 0.7% to 1%. This rearrangement joins TRBV6-5 to TRBJ1-6, with 8 positions matching TRBD1. Material for sequencing was peripheral blood. The TCR sequence derives from a human donor with acute or convalescent COVID-19. The donor label of this sample is uncertain. For the CDR3, the DNA is TGTGCCAGCAGTCCTGGACAGGGTTATTCACCCCTCCACTTT. Its protein is CASSPGQGYSPLHF.